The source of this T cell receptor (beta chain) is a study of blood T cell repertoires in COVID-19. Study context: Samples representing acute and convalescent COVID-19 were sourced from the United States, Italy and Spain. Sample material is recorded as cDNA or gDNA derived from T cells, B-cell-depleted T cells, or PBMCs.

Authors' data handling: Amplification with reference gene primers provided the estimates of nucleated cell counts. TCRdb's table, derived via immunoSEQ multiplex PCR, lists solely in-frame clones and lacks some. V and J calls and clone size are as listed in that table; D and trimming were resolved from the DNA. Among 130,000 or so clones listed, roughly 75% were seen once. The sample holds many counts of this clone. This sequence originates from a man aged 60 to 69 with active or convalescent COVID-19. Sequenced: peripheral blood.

The chain's CDR3 is CASSPGTGVTGELFF. The CDR3 DNA sequence: TGTGCCAGCAGTCCCGGGACAGGTGTCACCGGGGAGCTGTTTTTT. The chain uses TRBV6-4 and TRBJ2-2, with 8 bases identical to TRBD1. This CDR3 has 15 residues. Germline values: CDR1 MRHNA, CDR2 SNTAGT. V shed 5 bases, J shed 4 bases, and the junction held 6 bases outside the gene matches.